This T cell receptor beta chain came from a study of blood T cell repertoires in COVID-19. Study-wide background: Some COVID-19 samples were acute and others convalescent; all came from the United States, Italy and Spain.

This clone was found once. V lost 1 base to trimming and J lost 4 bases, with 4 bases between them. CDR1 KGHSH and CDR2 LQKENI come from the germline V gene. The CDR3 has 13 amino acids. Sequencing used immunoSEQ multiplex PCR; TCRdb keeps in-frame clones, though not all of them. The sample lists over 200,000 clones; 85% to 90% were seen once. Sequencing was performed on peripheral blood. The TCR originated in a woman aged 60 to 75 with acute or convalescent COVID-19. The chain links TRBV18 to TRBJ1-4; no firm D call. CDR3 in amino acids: CASSPQLNEKLFF. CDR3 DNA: TGTGCCAGCTCACCACAACTTAATGAAAAACTGTTTTTT.